The T cell receptor (beta chain) under discussion was sequenced for a study of cytomegalovirus exposure and HLA in healthy donors. This clone was counted once. Its target is unknown. General study findings and limits: Later examination showed HLA-associated TCR beta chains had greater clonal expansion than equally common others.

PCR employed 60 Vbeta and 13 Jbeta primers. The assay was immunoSEQ multiplex PCR, and TCRdb's table has in-frame clones only and misses some. The sample includes approximately 100,000 clones, 65% to 85% of them seen just once. The sequencing sample was made of PBMCs. The origin of this receptor is a woman aged 40-49 years in good health and CMV-seronegative.

This CDR3 is CASMGLAGDRTHEQFF. In DNA form, the CDR3 reads TGTGCCAGTATGGGACTAGCGGGAGATAGGACCCATGAGCAGTTCTTC. The chain links TRBV19 to TRBJ2-1; 14 positions agree with TRBD2. The germline gives CDR1 LNHDA, CDR2 SQIVND (reference sequence). The CDR3 is 16 residues long. With V trimmed by 7 bases and J by 8 bases, 10 bases remained unmatched.